These 30 T cell receptor beta chains share one sample of origin, sequenced in a study of blood T cell repertoires in COVID-19 (dated by TCRdb to 2020 to 2021). Library creation used the immunoSEQ multiplex PCR assay. TCRdb limited this immuneACCESS table to in-frame rearrangements with V and J called. A share of clones is missing; checked studies link under half to unresolved V genes, and the rest is unexplained. For this sample there are 150,000 to 200,000 clones; under 95% appear just once. The ten largest account for roughly a sixth of the sample. The sequenced sample was peripheral blood. The receptor source for this set is a man aged 55 to 69 with active or convalescent COVID-19.

The chain links TRBV28 to TRBJ1-5; possible D gene TRBD1, 6 bases. The CDR3 contains 15 residues. V lost 2 bases and J lost 6, with 14 bases in between. Germline V gene data show CDR1 as MDHEN and CDR2 as SYDVKM. The CDR3 bases are TGTGCCAGCAGTTTAACCGGGGGGGCTGGTCAGCCCCAGCATTTT. Protein product: CASSLTGGAGQPQHF.

This clone appeared once. V usage is TRBV4-1 and J usage is TRBJ1-4; TRBD1 might be the D (6 bases). Germline CDR1 MGHRA, CDR2 YSYEKL. This CDR3 is built from 18 residues. Trimming pared 4 bases from V and 4 bases from J, leaving 22 bases between. The CDR3 nucleotides are TGCGCCAGCAGCCGCCGACAGGCTAATAATCAGGGTAATGAAAAACTGTTTTTT. This gives the protein CASSRRQANNQGNEKLFF.

The gene calls are TRBV3-1 (or the pseudogene TRBV3-2) and TRBJ1-4; D is unclear. Germline values: CDR1 LGHDT, CDR2 YNNKEL (reference sequence). This CDR3 region has 15 residues. V was clipped by 8 bases and J by 2 bases, with 15 bases between them. The CDR3 DNA follows: TGTGCCAGCTCAGGACTGTTTCTGACTAATGAAAAACTGTTTTTT. This translates into CASSGLFLTNEKLFF.

The gene calls are TRBV5-1 and TRBJ1-2; D gene unclear. The CDR3 has 16 amino acids. The V gene lost 0 bases and the J gene lost 0 bases, with 12 bases spanning the gap. Germline V CDR1 and CDR2: SGHRS, YFSETQ. The CDR3 sequence is CASSLAQWAANYGYTF. CDR3 coding DNA: TGCGCCAGCAGCTTGGCACAGTGGGCAGCTAACTATGGCTACACCTTC.

This clone was found a few times. This sequence joins TRBV12-3 or TRBV12-4 and TRBJ1-2, with D unresolved. CDR3 length: 11 residues. Trimming shortened V by 5 bases and J by 8 bases, and 9 bases separated the two germline ends. The CDR3 spells CASSTIGGYTF. DNA of the CDR3: TGTGCCAGCAGTACTATTGGGGGCTACACCTTC.

This chain joins TRBV5-1 and TRBJ1-5; D possibly corresponds to TRBD1 (5 bases). V was clipped by 0 bases and J by 5 bases, with 15 bases between them. Germline values: CDR1 SGHRS, CDR2 YFSETQ. This CDR3 comprises 16 residues. The chain's CDR3 is CASSLDRPGGDQPQHF. The DNA for the CDR3 is TGCGCCAGCAGCTTGGACAGGCCTGGGGGGGATCAGCCCCAGCATTTT.

V gene TRBV6-5 combines with J gene TRBJ2-3; the match to TRBD2 covers 9 bases. After removal of 0 bases from V and 7 bases from J, the junction contained 8 bases not matched to a gene. The CDR3 covers 16 residues. Germline CDR1 reads MNHEY; CDR2 reads SVGAGI. The CDR3: CASSYSGSGGLHTQYF. CDR3 sequence (DNA): TGTGCCAGCAGTTACTCGGGAAGCGGGGGGCTTCATACGCAGTATTTT.

The gene calls are TRBV10-3 and TRBJ2-3, with 7 positions matching TRBD1. There are 14 residues in the CDR3. Per germline, CDR1 ENHRY and CDR2 SYGVKD. V trimming: 2 bases; J trimming: 2 bases; junction bases outside the gene matches: 1. The CDR3 here is CAISEGQATDTQYF. The DNA for the CDR3 is TGTGCCATCAGTGAGGGACAGGCCACAGATACGCAGTATTTT.

V and J are TRBV18 and TRBJ1-3; D is unresolved. CDR3 size: 14 residues. Germline V gene sequence: CDR1 KGHSH, CDR2 LQKENI. V lost 0 bases and J 2 bases, leaving 5 bases between the germline ends. For the CDR3, the DNA is TGTGCCAGCTCACCACCACGGGCTGGAAACACCATATATTTT. As protein: CASSPPRAGNTIYF.

V gene TRBV9 combines with J gene TRBJ2-1; 9 bases match TRBD2. Looked up from germline, CDR1 is SGDLS and CDR2 is YYNGEE. The CDR3 loop spans 20 amino acids. Trimming cost V 0 bases and J 0 bases; bases outside gene matches: 13. The CDR3, as DNA: TGTGCCAGCAGCGTAGAGGGCAGCGGGAGGCCCCTAAGCTCCTACAATGAGCAGTTCTTC. The encoded protein is CASSVEGSGRPLSSYNEQFF.

Note on this clone: A junction boundary mismatches the germline segment, possibly from a read error. The chain links TRBV6-5 to TRBJ1-1; the D gene is possibly TRBD1 (5 bases). The germline CDR1 and CDR2 sequences are MNHEY and SVGAGI. The CDR3 loop spans 15 amino acids. The CDR3 sequence: CASRYYGGQNTEAFF. The CDR3 region has the DNA TGTGCCAGCAGGTACTACGGGGGTCAGAACACTGAAGCTTTCTTT.

The chain carries TRBV4-1 and TRBJ2-7; tentatively, D is TRBD2 (6 bases). The V gene's germline CDR1 is MGHRA and CDR2 YSYEKL. Between the trimmed V and J ends, which lost 4 bases and 6 bases, there was a span of 25 bases. The CDR3 consists of 17 residues. CDR3 in DNA: TGCGCCAGCAGCCTGGGCCCGGGAGCCACCACTAAAGGCGAGCAGTACTTC. Translation gives CASSLGPGATTKGEQYF.

The chain joins TRBV18 to TRBJ1-2; TRBD1 matches at 8 bases. This CDR3 is built from 15 residues. V was clipped by 4 bases and J by 4 bases; unmatched bases: 8. Germline CDR1 KGHSH, CDR2 LQKENI. The CDR3 DNA is TGTGCCAGCTCACAATGGACAGGGCTTGCCTATGGCTACACCTTC. Protein product: CASSQWTGLAYGYTF.

The CDR3 sequence is CASSLPGLVRNEQYF. The DNA for the CDR3 is TGTGCCAGCAGCCTGCCGGGACTAGTGAGAAACGAGCAGTACTTC. The chain carries TRBV14 and TRBJ2-7, with 8 bases fitting TRBD2. The CDR3 contains 15 residues. Looked up from germline, CDR1 is SGHDN and CDR2 is FVKESK. The trim removed 4 bases at V and 5 bases at J, leaving 10 bases unmatched.

The V and J genes are TRBV2 and TRBJ1-5; 9 bases line up with TRBD1. The junction had 5 bases not matched to a gene; V was cut back by 4 bases and J by 4 bases. This CDR3 has 15 residues. The germline V gene encodes CDR1 SNHLY and CDR2 FYNNEI. The CDR3 DNA reads TGTGCCAGCAGTGGACAGGGGGGGGGAAATCAGCCCCAGCATTTT. The encoded protein is CASSGQGGGNQPQHF.

The chain joins TRBV19 to TRBJ2-1; possibly TRBD2 for D (5 bases). The CDR3 length is 15 residues. Germline V gene sequence: CDR1 LNHDA, CDR2 SQIVND (reference sequence). V lost 6 bases and J lost 0, with 12 bases in between. In DNA form, the CDR3 reads TGTGCCAGTAGGGTAGCGTACGACTCCTACAATGAGCAGTTCTTC. Translation gives CASRVAYDSYNEQFF.

This clone has only a few counts. The chain carries TRBV24-1 and TRBJ1-4; the D gene is possibly TRBD1 (6 bases). Germline values: CDR1 KGHDR, CDR2 SFDVKD. CDR3 length equals 15 residues. The V end was cut by 5 bases, the J end by 5 bases, with 14 bases between. The CDR3 nucleotides read TGTGCCACCAGTGCACAGGGCGGCGGAAATGAAAAACTGTTTTTT. Translating gives CATSAQGGGNEKLFF.

This chain connects TRBV10-3 to TRBJ1-1; 7 positions match TRBD1. From germline, CDR1 is ENHRY and CDR2 SYGVKD. V dropped 6 bases and J dropped 0; count of bases not matched to a gene: 4. This CDR3 spans 14 amino acids. Here the CDR3 DNA reads TGTGCCATCAGCGGGACAGCCATGAACACTGAAGCTTTCTTT. Its protein product is CAISGTAMNTEAFF.

In its sample, this clone was seen once. The chain joins TRBV3-1 (or the pseudogene TRBV3-2) to TRBJ1-1; D is unclear. Germline V CDR1 and CDR2: LGHDT, YNNKEL (reference sequence). V lost 7 bases and J 5 bases, leaving 11 bases between the germline ends. This CDR3 comprises 12 residues. This CDR3 reads CASNMGETEAFF. Here the CDR3 DNA reads TGTGCCAGCAACATGGGAGAAACTGAAGCTTTCTTT.

The V call is TRBV5-6, the J call TRBJ1-2; the D gene is possibly TRBD1 (5 bases). Per the germline V gene, CDR1 is SGHDT and CDR2 is YYEEEE. The CDR3 consists of 15 residues. V was trimmed by 0 bases and J by 8 bases, leaving 17 bases between them. CDR3 nucleotides: TGTGCCAGCAGCTTGGTAGGAGGGGCCCGGGGGGGCTACACCTTC. It codes for CASSLVGGARGGYTF.

In DNA form, the CDR3 reads TGTGCCAGCTCACCATTGACAGGGTCCATGAACACTGAAGCTTTCTTT. This encodes CASSPLTGSMNTEAFF. The chain joins TRBV18 to TRBJ1-1; 7 nucleotides align to TRBD1. V lost 2 bases to trimming and J lost 0 bases; unmatched junction nucleotides: 6. CDR1 and CDR2 from the germline V gene are KGHSH and LQKENI. The CDR3 has 16 amino acids.

This clone was picked up a small number of times. The chain recombines TRBV5-8 with TRBJ1-2, with D unresolved. V gave up 5 bases and J gave up 5 bases, with 16 bases separating them. The germline V gene has CDR1 SGHTS and CDR2 YDEGEE. This CDR3 is 14 amino acids long. The DNA of the CDR3 is TGTGCCAGCAGGCCGACGGGGTCGGGATATGGCTACACCTTC. Its protein product is CASRPTGSGYGYTF.

J is TRBJ1-1 and V is TRBV30, with TRBD1 as a possible D gene (5 bases). CDR1 is GTSNPN and CDR2 is SVGIG in the germline V gene (reference sequence). Deletions cut 5 bases from V and 6 bases from J, with 16 bases between. CDR3 size: 13 residues. CDR3 coding DNA: TGTGCCTGGGGGGCAGGTGTATCCTCTGAAGCTTTCTTT. Amino acid sequence: CAWGAGVSSEAFF.

With respect to this clone: The same CDR3 arises from other DNA sequences in this sample as well. This chain connects TRBV27 to TRBJ2-2; the D is unclear. Germline V gene sequence: CDR1 MNHEY, CDR2 SMNVEV (reference sequence). Deletions cut 3 bases from V and 0 bases from J, with 5 bases between. The length of the CDR3 is 14 residues. The DNA of the CDR3 is TGTGCCAGCAGTTTTTCTACGAACACCGGGGAGCTGTTTTTT. This translates into CASSFSTNTGELFF.

This clone is medium-sized by share. The rearrangement uses TRBV10-3 and TRBJ1-3; TRBD1 matches at 8 bases. The CDR3 has 12 amino acids. J gave up 13 bases and V 6 bases, and 8 bases lay outside the gene matches. In germline, CDR1 is ENHRY, CDR2 SYGVKD. In DNA form, the CDR3 reads TGTGCCATCAGCGGCCGGGGACAGGAGATATATTTT. This gives the protein CAISGRGQEIYF.

This clone was observed a few times. This sequence joins TRBV7-2 and TRBJ1-5, with D perhaps TRBD1 (5 bases). The germline CDR1 and CDR2 sequences are SGHTA and FQGNSA. There are 16 residues in the CDR3. The germline V and J ends were trimmed by 5 bases and 0 bases, with 14 bases remaining between them. CDR3 in DNA: TGTGCCAGCAGCCTCGATTGGGGGGGTAGCAATCAGCCCCAGCATTTT. As protein: CASSLDWGGSNQPQHF.

The chain couples TRBV3-1 (or the pseudogene TRBV3-2) to TRBJ2-2; no reliable D call. This CDR3 has 14 amino acids. CDR1 and CDR2 from the germline V gene are LGHDT and YNNKEL (reference sequence). V was trimmed by 0 bases and J by 8 bases, leaving 10 bases between them. CDR3 region: CASSQEQFLGELFF. Here the CDR3 DNA reads TGTGCCAGCAGCCAAGAACAGTTCTTAGGGGAGCTGTTTTTT.

The chain joins TRBV5-4 to TRBJ1-1, with unresolved D. Trimming took 6 bases from V and 1 from J, leaving 13 bases between them. Germline V lookup: CDR1 SGHNT, CDR2 YYREEE (reference sequence). This CDR3 is 14 amino acids long. This CDR3 reads CASTERGSNTEAFF. Here the CDR3 DNA reads TGTGCCAGCACCGAGCGGGGTTCGAACACTGAAGCTTTCTTT.

Of note for this clone: The same CDR3 arises from other DNA sequences in this sample as well. The chain joins TRBV5-1 to TRBJ2-3; either TRBD1 or TRBD2 may supply D (6 bases each). The germline CDR1 and CDR2 sequences are SGHRS and YFSETQ. V was cut by 4 bases and J by 0 bases, with 9 bases left in between. The CDR3 length is 14 residues. The CDR3, as DNA: TGCGCCAGCAGCCTGGGGGGCAGCACAGATACGCAGTATTTT. This translates into CASSLGGSTDTQYF.

The genes are TRBV28 and TRBJ2-5, with 10 bases lining up with TRBD1. With V trimmed by 7 bases and J by 4 bases, 9 bases remained unmatched. Germline V gene data show CDR1 as MDHEN and CDR2 as SYDVKM. The CDR3 runs to 15 residues. Written as DNA, the CDR3 is TGTGCCAGCACCGGGGACAGGGGTTTTAGAGAGACCCAGTACTTC. Translating it yields CASTGDRGFRETQYF.